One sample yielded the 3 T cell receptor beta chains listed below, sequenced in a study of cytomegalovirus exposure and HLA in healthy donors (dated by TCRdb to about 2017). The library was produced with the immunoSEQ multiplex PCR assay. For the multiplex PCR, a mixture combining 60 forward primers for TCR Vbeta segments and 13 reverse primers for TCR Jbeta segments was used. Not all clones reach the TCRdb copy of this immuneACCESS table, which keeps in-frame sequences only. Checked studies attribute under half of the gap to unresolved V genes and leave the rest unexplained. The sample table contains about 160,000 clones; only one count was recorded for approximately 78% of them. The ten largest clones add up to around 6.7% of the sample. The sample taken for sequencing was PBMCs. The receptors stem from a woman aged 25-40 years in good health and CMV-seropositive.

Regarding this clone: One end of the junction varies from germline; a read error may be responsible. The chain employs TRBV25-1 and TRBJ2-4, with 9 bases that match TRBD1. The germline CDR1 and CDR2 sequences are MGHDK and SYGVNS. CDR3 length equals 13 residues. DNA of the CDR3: TGTGCCAGCAGTGAACAGGGACAGGGAAAATACCACTTC. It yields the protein CASSEQGQGKYHF.

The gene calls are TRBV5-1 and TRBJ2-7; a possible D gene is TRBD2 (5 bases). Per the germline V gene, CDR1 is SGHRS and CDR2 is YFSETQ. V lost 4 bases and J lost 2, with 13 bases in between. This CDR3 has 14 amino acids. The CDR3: CASSLFTGTYEQYF. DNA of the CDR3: TGCGCCAGCAGCCTATTTACGGGGACCTACGAGCAGTACTTC.

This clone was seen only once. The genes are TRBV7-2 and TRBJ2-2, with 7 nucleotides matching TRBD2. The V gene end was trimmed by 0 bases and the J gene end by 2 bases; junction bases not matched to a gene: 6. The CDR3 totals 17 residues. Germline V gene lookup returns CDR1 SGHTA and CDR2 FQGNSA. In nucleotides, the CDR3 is TGTGCCAGCAGCTTAGCAGGGCTAGCGGCCAACACCGGGGAGCTGTTTTTT. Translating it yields CASSLAGLAANTGELFF.